This paragraph reports one T cell receptor beta chain. Its antigen is undetermined. The data are from a study of OX40 agonist ivuxolimab in advanced cancers. Findings and limits, study-wide: At 0.1 to 3.0 mg/kg, CD4+ and CD8+ blood T cells expanded clonally by week 6. Expanded clones tended on average to be more numerous among CD8+ T cells than CD4+. Near-lowest levels of clonal expansion characterized partial responders at 0.1-3.0 mg/kg.

Some clones are missing from TCRdb's copy, which holds only in-frame ones; the method was immunoSEQ multiplex PCR. This table holds about 54,000 clones, 75% to 95% found once. This specimen was CD4+ or CD8+ T cells sorted from blood, taken in a trial of the OX40 agonist ivuxolimab. The origin of this receptor is an adult with an advanced solid tumor such as melanoma, head and neck, liver or kidney cancer.

CDR3 bases: TGTGCCAGCAGCTTGGTAGCGGGAGGGCTCCGGGAGCAGTTCTTC. This encodes CASSLVAGGLREQFF. The chain carries TRBV7-3 and TRBJ2-1; 11 bases agree with TRBD2. V shed 3 bases and J 10 bases; nucleotides not matched to a gene: 8. Germline CDR1 is SGHTA and CDR2 is FQGTGA. This CDR3 has 15 amino acids.